Listed here is a single T cell receptor (beta chain). The entry originates in a study of blood T cell repertoires in COVID-19. Looked up from germline, CDR1 is MNHEY and CDR2 is SMNVEV (reference sequence). The CDR3 has 18 amino acids. The junction had 13 bases not matched to a gene; V was cut back by 4 bases and J by 4 bases. Clones were sequenced by immunoSEQ multiplex PCR, and TCRdb holds only the in-frame ones, with some missing. The sample gives 310,000 or so clones, roughly 83% of which show up once; 1.6% is in the top ten. The sequencing input was peripheral blood. The chain employs TRBV27 and TRBJ2-1, with TRBD2 identical over 10 bases. This receptor was obtained from a woman in her 50s with acute or convalescent COVID-19. The CDR3 here is CASSWKTSTSGRYNEQFF. The CDR3 DNA is TGTGCCAGCAGTTGGAAAACCTCGACTAGCGGGCGTTACAATGAGCAGTTCTTC.